The entry below describes one TCR beta chain. CDR3 length: 19 amino acids. The ends were cut back, 3 bases at V and 5 bases at J, with 26 bases in the middle. From germline, CDR1 is MRHNA and CDR2 SNTAGT. The primer mix had 60 Vbeta and 13 Jbeta primers. Using immunoSEQ multiplex PCR, the repertoire was profiled, and TCRdb retains in-frame clones only, with some absent. The data show some 130,000 clones, 70% to 80% seen once. This sample stems from a study of cytomegalovirus exposure and HLA in healthy donors. Study-level information: In a previous analysis, approximately 110 million unique TCR beta sequences were found from about 179 million T cells.

The source of this sequence is a man in his late teens or twenties in good health and CMV-seronegative. V and J are TRBV6-4 and TRBJ1-5; tentatively, D is TRBD1 (5 bases). The source material was PBMCs. The CDR3 DNA follows: TGTGCCAGCAGTGAGAAACAGGTTGAGTTTGGTGGAACATATCAGCCCCAGCATTTT. Translating gives CASSEKQVEFGGTYQPQHF.